The 23 T cell receptor beta chains below were found in one sample sequenced in a study of shared clonotypes between healthy human individuals. The assay was immunoSEQ multiplex PCR, and TCRdb's table has in-frame clones only and misses some. This sample has 800,000 to 1,200,000 clones; 75% to 85% occur once, and the top ten carry approximately 0.5%. The sample comprised memory CD4+ T cells from PBMCs. Subset here: CD45RA-negative fraction. Receptors originate from a man between 18 and 29 years old in good health. Some clones in this sample may be carry-over from other donors' samples.

The CDR3 DNA follows: TGTGCCAGCAGCCAAGGTCAGGGGGGTACTGAAGCTTTCTTT. Translated, it gives CASSQGQGGTEAFF. The V gene is TRBV14, the J gene TRBJ1-1, with 7 bases matching TRBD1. The CDR3 runs 14 residues. With 1 base clipped from V and 5 bases from J, the junction kept 4 bases outside the gene matches. Per germline, CDR1 SGHDN and CDR2 FVKESK.

This sequence joins TRBV5-1 and TRBJ2-3, with D unresolved. CDR3 length: 14 amino acids. Germline loops: CDR1 SGHRS, CDR2 YFSETQ. V was cut by 0 bases and J by 4 bases, with 9 bases left in between. The CDR3 nucleotides are TGCGCCAGCAGCTTGGATAGAGCATCAGATACGCAGTATTTT. Protein product: CASSLDRASDTQYF.

The chain carries TRBV19 and TRBJ1-2, with 8 bases lining up with TRBD1. The ends lost 3 bases at V and 3 bases at J; junction bases unmatched: 0. The CDR3 consists of 13 residues. Germline V gene data show CDR1 as LNHDA and CDR2 as SQIVND (reference sequence). The chain's CDR3 is CASSMGQDYGYTF. In nucleotides, the CDR3 is TGTGCCAGTAGTATGGGACAGGACTATGGCTACACCTTC.

The chain combines TRBV10-3 with TRBJ2-7; 11 bases match TRBD1. The V and J ends lost 4 bases and 3 bases, in that order; junction bases with no gene match: 2. The CDR3 totals 14 residues. Germline CDR1 ENHRY, CDR2 SYGVKD. The CDR3 spells CAISGGTGGYEQYF. DNA of the CDR3: TGTGCCATCAGTGGCGGGACAGGGGGCTACGAGCAGTACTTC.

Note on this clone: Other DNA sequences of this sample code for an identical CDR3. The rearrangement uses TRBV11-2 and TRBJ2-7, with D perhaps given as TRBD1 or TRBD2 (5 bases each). This CDR3 has 12 residues. V gave up 5 bases and J gave up 10 bases, with 15 bases separating them. Germline CDR1 is SGHAT and CDR2 is FQNNGV. The CDR3 DNA reads TGTGCCAGCAGCCTAGCCCCACAGGTACAGTACTTC. Its protein is CASSLAPQVQYF. The variable domain in full, completed from reference TRBV11-2 and TRBJ2-7, reads EAGVAQSPRYKIIEKRQSVAFWCNPISGHATLYWYQQILGQGPKLLIQFQNNGVVDDSQLPKDRFSAERLKGVDSTLKIQPAKLEDSAVYLCASSLAPQVQYFGPGTRLTVT.

The chain couples TRBV5-1 to TRBJ2-5; 8 bases map to TRBD1. With V trimmed by 4 bases and J by 2 bases, 7 bases remained unmatched. The CDR3 covers 15 residues. The germline CDR1 and CDR2 sequences are SGHRS and YFSETQ. The CDR3 region is CASSTGTGPQETQYF. The DNA of the CDR3 is TGCGCCAGCAGCACCGGGACAGGACCGCAAGAGACCCAGTACTTC.

The CDR3 DNA follows: TGTGCCAGCAGTTTAGGCTTTGGTGGGCCTGAAGCTTTCTTT. It codes for CASSLGFGGPEAFF. The chain couples TRBV27 to TRBJ1-1, with D hard to call. This CDR3 comprises 14 residues. Germline-derived CDR1 and CDR2 are MNHEY and SMNVEV (reference sequence). The germline V and J ends were trimmed by 2 bases and 6 bases, with 13 bases remaining between them.

Only a few counts were recorded for this clone. This rearrangement joins TRBV7-9 to TRBJ2-2, with D perhaps assigned TRBD1 or TRBD2 (5 bases each). Looked up from germline, CDR1 is SEHNR and CDR2 is FQNEAQ (reference sequence). V was pared by 2 bases and J by 4 bases, with 20 bases between. The CDR3 has 18 residues. CDR3 sequence reads: CASSLPRGQKGATGELFF. The CDR3, as DNA: TGTGCCAGCAGCTTACCCCGGGGCCAAAAAGGGGCCACCGGGGAGCTGTTTTTT.

This clone has a handful of counts. This chain joins TRBV18 and TRBJ2-7, with a weak D call TRBD1 (6 bases). V gave up 3 bases and J gave up 6 bases, with 18 bases separating them. The CDR3 runs to 15 residues. Germline V lookup: CDR1 KGHSH, CDR2 LQKENI. CDR3 DNA: TGTGCCAGCTCACCGGGCAGGGGATCTGTAGCCGAGCAGTACTTC. It translates to CASSPGRGSVAEQYF.

This rearrangement joins TRBV15 to TRBJ2-2; 7 nucleotides agree with TRBD1. Looked up from germline, CDR1 is LNHNV and CDR2 is YYDKDF (reference sequence). With 3 bases clipped from V and 1 base from J, the junction kept 2 bases outside the gene matches. The CDR3 is 15 amino acids. The CDR3 DNA reads TGTGCCACCAGCAGCCGGACAGGGAACACCGGGGAGCTGTTTTTT. Its protein is CATSSRTGNTGELFF.

The rearrangement links TRBV7-2 to TRBJ1-1, with TRBD1 identical over 7 bases. Germline V gene data show CDR1 as SGHTA and CDR2 as FQGNSA. The CDR3 loop spans 14 amino acids. With V trimmed by 5 bases and J by 2 bases, 5 bases remained unmatched. The CDR3 loop is CASSPRQGNTEAFF. DNA of the CDR3: TGTGCCAGCAGCCCGCGACAGGGAAACACTGAAGCTTTCTTT.

This clone was counted only a few times. V is TRBV29-1 and J is TRBJ2-1; TRBD2 matches at 9 bases. This CDR3 has 14 amino acids. CDR1 is SQVTM and CDR2 is ANQGSEA in the germline V gene. Unmatched junction bases numbered 6, after V lost 4 bases and J lost 5 bases. CDR3 in DNA: TGCAGCGTTGCCCGGACTAGCGTCAACAATGAGCAGTTCTTC. Its protein is CSVARTSVNNEQFF.

The gene calls are TRBV11-2 and TRBJ1-3, with D hard to call. This CDR3 region has 16 residues. Looked up from germline, CDR1 is SGHAT and CDR2 is FQNNGV. Trimming shortened V by 0 bases and J by 7 bases, and 16 bases separated the two germline ends. In nucleotides, the CDR3 is TGTGCCAGCAGCTTAGACACTATGGCAGCGCAGAACACCATATATTTT. Residues: CASSLDTMAAQNTIYF. The variable domain in full, completed from reference TRBV11-2 and TRBJ1-3, reads EAGVAQSPRYKIIEKRQSVAFWCNPISGHATLYWYQQILGQGPKLLIQFQNNGVVDDSQLPKDRFSAERLKGVDSTLKIQPAKLEDSAVYLCASSLDTMAAQNTIYFGEGSWLTVV.

This clone has just one count. The chain carries TRBV5-1 and TRBJ2-3; weak D call: TRBD1 (8 bases). V was clipped by 4 bases and J by 6 bases, with 18 bases between them. CDR1 and CDR2 (germline): SGHRS, YFSETQ. CDR3 length: 15 amino acids. The CDR3 DNA sequence: TGCGCCAGCAGCGGAGGACAGGGAGGGTTTGATACGCAGTATTTT. Translating it yields CASSGGQGGFDTQYF. Full variable domain (remainder filled in from reference TRBV5-1 and TRBJ2-3): KAGVTQTPRYLIKTRGQQVTLSCSPISGHRSVSWYQQTPGQGLQFLFEYFSETQRNKGNFPGRFSGRQFSNSRSEMNVSTLELGDSALYLCASSGGQGGFDTQYFGPGTRLTVL.

The chain uses TRBV5-6 and TRBJ2-1; D not resolved. Per the germline V gene, CDR1 is SGHDT and CDR2 is YYEEEE. Deletions cut 0 bases from V and 5 bases from J, with 12 bases between. This CDR3 spans 15 amino acids. The CDR3: CASSLVQVRHNEQFF. CDR3 nucleotides: TGTGCCAGCAGCTTGGTTCAGGTTCGCCACAATGAGCAGTTCTTC.

V usage is TRBV6-1 and J usage is TRBJ2-6; D gene ambiguous. Trimming stripped 4 bases from V and 0 bases from J, with 4 bases between. The CDR3 has 14 residues. The germline CDR1 and CDR2 sequences are MNHNS and SASEGT. CDR3 loop: CASSANSGANVLTF. The DNA for the CDR3 is TGTGCCAGCAGTGCTAACTCTGGGGCCAACGTCCTGACTTTC.

The chain is built from TRBV9 and TRBJ2-5, with D unclear. The germline V gene encodes CDR1 SGDLS and CDR2 YYNGEE. V was cut by 0 bases and J by 0 bases, with 9 bases left in between. This CDR3 has 15 residues. The CDR3 region is CASSVGVVDQETQYF. DNA for the CDR3: TGTGCCAGCAGCGTAGGAGTAGTTGACCAAGAGACCCAGTACTTC.

This clone was counted a single time. The V gene is TRBV4-1, the J gene TRBJ1-1, with D unresolved. CDR3 length: 18 residues. Germline CDR1 reads MGHRA; CDR2 reads YSYEKL. Trimming stripped 4 bases from V and 0 bases from J, with 21 bases between. The CDR3 DNA reads TGCGCCAGCAGCCGATACGTACATCATGACGGTCTGAACACTGAAGCTTTCTTT. Translating gives CASSRYVHHDGLNTEAFF.

Points on this clone: This may be a read error: a much more frequent sequence differs by one nucleotide. The J gene is TRBJ2-3, the V gene TRBV7-3, with D perhaps assigned TRBD1 or TRBD2 (5 bases each). The CDR3 is made up of 14 amino acids. The V end lost 2 bases, the J end lost 2 bases, and 8 bases lay between the germline ends. The germline V gene encodes CDR1 SGHTA and CDR2 FQGTGA. CDR3 sequence: CASSLVGTTDTQYF. The CDR3 DNA sequence: TGTGCCAGCAGCTTAGTGGGGACCACAGATACGCAGTATTTT.

The genes are TRBV11-2 and TRBJ1-1; D gene ambiguous. The ends were cut back, 6 bases at V and 1 base at J, with 12 bases in the middle. CDR3 length: 14 amino acids. CDR1 is SGHAT and CDR2 is FQNNGV in the germline V gene. Here the CDR3 reads CASSGSGENTEAFF. The CDR3 region has the DNA TGTGCCAGCAGTGGGAGTGGTGAGAACACTGAAGCTTTCTTT.

The chain has TRBV18 and TRBJ2-7; D may be TRBD2 (5 bases). The V gene's germline CDR1 is KGHSH and CDR2 LQKENI. With 3 bases removed from V and 2 bases from J, the gap between germline ends came to 11 bases. The CDR3 is 14 amino acids. The CDR3 sequence: CASSPGWEPYEQYF. CDR3 bases: TGTGCCAGCTCACCTGGGTGGGAGCCCTACGAGCAGTACTTC.

This chain connects TRBV4-2 to TRBJ2-7; D remains unclear. Germline CDR1 reads LGHNA; CDR2 reads YNFKEQ. V lost 0 bases and J lost 9, with 12 bases in between. The CDR3 is 13 residues long. The CDR3 DNA reads TGTGCCAGCAGCCAAGAGCGGTGGAATGTGCAGTACTTC. Translation gives CASSQERWNVQYF.

J is TRBJ2-7 and V is TRBV2; the match to TRBD1 covers 7 bases. The V gene's germline CDR1 is SNHLY and CDR2 FYNNEI. J lost 5 bases, V lost 6 bases, and 10 bases had no gene match. The CDR3 has 14 amino acids. The CDR3 nucleotides read TGTGCCAGCAGGAGCGACAGGGCTCTCGACGAGCAGTACTTC. Encoded protein: CASRSDRALDEQYF.